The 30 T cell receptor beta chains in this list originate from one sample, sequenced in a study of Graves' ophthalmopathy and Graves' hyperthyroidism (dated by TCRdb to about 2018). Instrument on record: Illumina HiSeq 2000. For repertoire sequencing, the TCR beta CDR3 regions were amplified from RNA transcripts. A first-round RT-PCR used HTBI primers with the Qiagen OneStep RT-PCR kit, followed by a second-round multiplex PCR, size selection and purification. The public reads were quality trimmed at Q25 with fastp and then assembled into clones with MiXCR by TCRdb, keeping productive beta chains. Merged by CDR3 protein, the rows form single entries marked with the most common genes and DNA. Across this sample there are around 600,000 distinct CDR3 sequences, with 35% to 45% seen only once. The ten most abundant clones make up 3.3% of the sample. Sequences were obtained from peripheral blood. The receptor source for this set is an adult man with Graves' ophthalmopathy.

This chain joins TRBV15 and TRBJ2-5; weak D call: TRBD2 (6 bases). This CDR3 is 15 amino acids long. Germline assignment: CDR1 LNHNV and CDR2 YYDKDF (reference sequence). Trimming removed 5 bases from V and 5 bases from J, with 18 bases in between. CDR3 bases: TGTGCCACCAGCCCGACTAGGACGGGCGGTGAGACCCAGTACTTC. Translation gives CATSPTRTGGETQYF. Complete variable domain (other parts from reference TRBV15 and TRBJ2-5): DAMVIQNPRYQVTQFGKPVTLSCSQTLNHNVMYWYQQKSSQAPKLLFHYYDKDFNNEADTPDNFQSRRPNTSFCFLDIRSPGLGDTAMYLCATSPTRTGGETQYFGPGTRLLVL.

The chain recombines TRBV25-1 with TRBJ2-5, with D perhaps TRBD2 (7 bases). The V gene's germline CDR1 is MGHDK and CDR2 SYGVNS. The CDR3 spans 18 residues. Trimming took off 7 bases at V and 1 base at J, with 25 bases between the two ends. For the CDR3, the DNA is TGTGCCAGCATATCTAGCTATGGTGGGGGGGCGGTCCAAGAGACCCAGTACTTC. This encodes CASISSYGGGAVQETQYF.

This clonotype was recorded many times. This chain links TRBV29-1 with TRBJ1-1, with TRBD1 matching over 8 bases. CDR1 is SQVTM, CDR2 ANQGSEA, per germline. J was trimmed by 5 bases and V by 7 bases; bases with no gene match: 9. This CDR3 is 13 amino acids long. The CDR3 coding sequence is TGCAGCGCGGCTGGACAGGGTGAAACTGAAGCTTTCTTT. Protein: CSAAGQGETEAFF.

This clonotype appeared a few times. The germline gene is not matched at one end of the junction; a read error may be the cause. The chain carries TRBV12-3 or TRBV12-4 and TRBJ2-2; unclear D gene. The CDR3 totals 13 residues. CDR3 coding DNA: TGTGCCAGCAGATTAGAGCCCCACGGGGAGCTGTTTTTT. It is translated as CASRLEPHGELFF.

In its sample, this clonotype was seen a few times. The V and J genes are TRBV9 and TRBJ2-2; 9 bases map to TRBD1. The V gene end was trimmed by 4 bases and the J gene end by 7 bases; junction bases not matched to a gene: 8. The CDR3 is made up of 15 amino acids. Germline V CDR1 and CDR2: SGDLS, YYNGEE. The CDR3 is CASSPGTGLNGELFF. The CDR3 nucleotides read TGTGCCAGCAGCCCCGGGACAGGGCTAAACGGGGAGCTGTTTTTT.

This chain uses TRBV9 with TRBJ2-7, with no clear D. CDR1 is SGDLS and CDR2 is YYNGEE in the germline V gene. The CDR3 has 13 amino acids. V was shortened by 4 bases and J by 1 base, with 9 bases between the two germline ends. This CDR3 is CASSRAPSYEQYF. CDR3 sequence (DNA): TGTGCCAGCAGCCGGGCCCCTTCCTACGAGCAGTACTTC. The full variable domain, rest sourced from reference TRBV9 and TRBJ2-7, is DSGVTQTPKHLITATGQRVTLRCSPRSGDLSVYWYQQSLDQGLQFLIQYYNGEERAKGNILERFSAQQFPDLHSELNLSSLELGDSALYFCASSRAPSYEQYFGPGTRLTVT.

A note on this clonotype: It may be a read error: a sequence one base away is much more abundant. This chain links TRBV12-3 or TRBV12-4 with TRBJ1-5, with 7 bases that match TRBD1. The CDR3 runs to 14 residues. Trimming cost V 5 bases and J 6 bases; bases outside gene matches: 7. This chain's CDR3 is CASSAEGGVQPQHF. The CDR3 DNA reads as TGTGCCAGCAGTGCAGAAGGGGGCGTTCAGCCCCAGCATTTT.

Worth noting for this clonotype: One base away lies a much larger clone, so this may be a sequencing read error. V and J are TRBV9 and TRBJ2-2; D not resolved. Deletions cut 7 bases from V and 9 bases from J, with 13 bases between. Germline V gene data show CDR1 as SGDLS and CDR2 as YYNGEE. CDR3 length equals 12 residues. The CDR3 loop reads CASGTSGRELFF. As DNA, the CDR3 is TGTGCCAGCGGCACCTCCGGCCGGGAGCTGTTTTTT.

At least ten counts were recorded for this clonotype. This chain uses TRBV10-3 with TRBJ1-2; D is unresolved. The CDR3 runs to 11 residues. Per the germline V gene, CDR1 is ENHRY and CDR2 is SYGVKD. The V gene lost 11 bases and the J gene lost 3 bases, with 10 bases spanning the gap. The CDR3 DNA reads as TGTGCCGCCCATTCAGACTATGGCTACACCTTC. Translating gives CAAHSDYGYTF.

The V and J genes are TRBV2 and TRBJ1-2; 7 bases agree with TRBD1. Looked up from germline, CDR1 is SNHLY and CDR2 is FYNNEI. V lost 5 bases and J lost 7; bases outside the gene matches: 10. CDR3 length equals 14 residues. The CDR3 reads CASSSGQAHSGYTF. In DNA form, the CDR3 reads TGTGCCAGCAGTTCAGGACAGGCTCATAGTGGCTACACCTTC.

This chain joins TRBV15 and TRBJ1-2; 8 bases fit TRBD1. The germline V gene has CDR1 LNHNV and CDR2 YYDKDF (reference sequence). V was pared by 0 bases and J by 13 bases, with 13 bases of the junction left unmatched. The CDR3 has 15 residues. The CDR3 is CATSRDLAETGAFTF. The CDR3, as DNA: TGTGCCACCAGCAGAGACCTAGCGGAGACAGGGGCTTTCACCTTC.

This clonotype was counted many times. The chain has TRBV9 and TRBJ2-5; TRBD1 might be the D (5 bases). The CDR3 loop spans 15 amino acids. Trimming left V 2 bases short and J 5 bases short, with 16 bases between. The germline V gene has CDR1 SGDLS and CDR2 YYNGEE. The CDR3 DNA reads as TGTGCCAGCAGCGTTGCAGGGTATTTCGGGGAGACCCAGTACTTC. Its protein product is CASSVAGYFGETQYF.

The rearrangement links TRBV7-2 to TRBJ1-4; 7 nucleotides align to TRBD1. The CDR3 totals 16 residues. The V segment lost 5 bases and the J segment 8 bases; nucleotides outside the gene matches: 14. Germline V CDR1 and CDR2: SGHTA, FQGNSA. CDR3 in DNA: TGTGCCAGCAGCCAACTGGGGACAGCTGGGTGGGAAAAACTGTTTTTT. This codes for CASSQLGTAGWEKLFF.

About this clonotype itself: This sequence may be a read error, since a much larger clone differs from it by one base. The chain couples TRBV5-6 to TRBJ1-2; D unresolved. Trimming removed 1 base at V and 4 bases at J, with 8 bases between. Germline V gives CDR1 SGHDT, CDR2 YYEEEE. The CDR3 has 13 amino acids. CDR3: CASSLKSGYGYTF. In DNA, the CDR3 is TGTGCCAGCAGCTTGAAGTCTGGCTATGGCTACACCTTC. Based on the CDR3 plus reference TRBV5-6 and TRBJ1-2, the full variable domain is DAGVTQSPTHLIKTRGQQVTLRCSPKSGHDTVSWYQQALGQGPQFIFQYYEEEERQRGNFPDRFSGHQFPNYSSELNVNALLLGDSALYLCASSLKSGYGYTFGSGTRLTVV.

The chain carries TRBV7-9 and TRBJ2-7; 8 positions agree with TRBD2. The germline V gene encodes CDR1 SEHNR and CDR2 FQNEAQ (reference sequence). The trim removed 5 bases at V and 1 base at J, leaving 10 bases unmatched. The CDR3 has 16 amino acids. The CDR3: CASSEPSGSGSYEQYF. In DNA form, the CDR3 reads TGTGCCAGCAGCGAGCCGAGCGGGAGTGGGTCCTACGAGCAGTACTTC.

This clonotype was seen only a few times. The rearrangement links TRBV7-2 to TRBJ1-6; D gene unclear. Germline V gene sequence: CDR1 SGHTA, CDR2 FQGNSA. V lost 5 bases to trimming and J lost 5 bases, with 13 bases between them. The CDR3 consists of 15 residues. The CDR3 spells CASSRDGVHNSPLHF. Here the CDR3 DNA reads TGTGCCAGCAGCCGTGATGGGGTCCATAATTCACCCCTCCACTTT.

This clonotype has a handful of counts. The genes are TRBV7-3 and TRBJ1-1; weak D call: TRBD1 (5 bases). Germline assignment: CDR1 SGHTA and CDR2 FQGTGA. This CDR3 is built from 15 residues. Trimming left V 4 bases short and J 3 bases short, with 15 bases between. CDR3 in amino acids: CASSSEGIVDTEAFF. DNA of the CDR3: TGTGCCAGCAGCTCCGAGGGGATCGTAGACACTGAAGCTTTCTTT.

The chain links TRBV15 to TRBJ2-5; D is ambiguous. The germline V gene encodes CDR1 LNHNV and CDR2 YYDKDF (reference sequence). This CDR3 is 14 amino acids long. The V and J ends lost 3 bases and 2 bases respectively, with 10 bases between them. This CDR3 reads CATSSYQIQETQYF. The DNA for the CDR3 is TGTGCCACCAGCAGTTACCAGATACAAGAGACCCAGTACTTC. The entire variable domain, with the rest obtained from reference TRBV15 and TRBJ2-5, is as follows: DAMVIQNPRYQVTQFGKPVTLSCSQTLNHNVMYWYQQKSSQAPKLLFHYYDKDFNNEADTPDNFQSRRPNTSFCFLDIRSPGLGDTAMYLCATSSYQIQETQYFGPGTRLLVL.

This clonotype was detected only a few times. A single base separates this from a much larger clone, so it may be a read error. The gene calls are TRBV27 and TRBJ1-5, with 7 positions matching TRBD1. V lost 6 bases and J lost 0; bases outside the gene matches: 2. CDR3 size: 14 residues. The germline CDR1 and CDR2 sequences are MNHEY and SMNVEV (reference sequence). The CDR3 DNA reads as TGTGCCAGCAGCGCAGGGGGTAGCAATCAGCCCCAGCATTTT. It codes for CASSAGGSNQPQHF.

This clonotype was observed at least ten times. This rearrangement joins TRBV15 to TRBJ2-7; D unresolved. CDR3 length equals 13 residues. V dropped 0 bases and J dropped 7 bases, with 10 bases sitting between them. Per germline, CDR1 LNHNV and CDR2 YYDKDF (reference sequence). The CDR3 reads CATSRELVGEQYF. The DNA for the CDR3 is TGTGCCACCAGCAGAGAGTTGGTTGGTGAGCAGTACTTC.

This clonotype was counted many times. The CDR3 spells CASSLAGAVSKETQYF. The CDR3 DNA is TGTGCCAGCAGCTTAGCAGGGGCCGTCTCCAAGGAGACCCAGTACTTC. V and J are TRBV7-9 and TRBJ2-5; D is perhaps TRBD1 (5 bases). Germline CDR1 reads SEHNR; CDR2 reads FQNEAQ (reference sequence). This CDR3 region has 16 residues. Trimming pared 0 bases from V and 5 bases from J, leaving 16 bases between.

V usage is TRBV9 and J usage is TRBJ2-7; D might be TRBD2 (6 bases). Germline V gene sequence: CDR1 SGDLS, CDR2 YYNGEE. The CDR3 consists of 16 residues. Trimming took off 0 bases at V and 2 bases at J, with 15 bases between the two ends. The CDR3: CASSVGSGPTTYEQYF. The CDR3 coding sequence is TGTGCCAGCAGCGTAGGGAGCGGGCCTACTACCTACGAGCAGTACTTC.

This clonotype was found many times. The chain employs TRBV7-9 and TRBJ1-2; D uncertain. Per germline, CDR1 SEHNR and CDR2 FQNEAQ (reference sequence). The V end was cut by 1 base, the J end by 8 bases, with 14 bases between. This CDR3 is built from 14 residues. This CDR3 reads CASSLDVEGIGYTF. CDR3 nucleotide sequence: TGTGCCAGCAGCTTAGATGTTGAAGGGATCGGCTACACCTTC.

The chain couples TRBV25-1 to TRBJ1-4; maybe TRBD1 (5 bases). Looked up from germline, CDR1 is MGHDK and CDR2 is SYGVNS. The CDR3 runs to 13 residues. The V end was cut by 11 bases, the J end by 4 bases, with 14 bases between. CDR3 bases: TGTGCCTGGACGGGACGATTTAATGAAAAACTGTTTTTT. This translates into CAWTGRFNEKLFF.

The CDR3 reads CSGTRLNNEQYF. CDR3 nucleotide sequence: TGCAGCGGGACCCGCCTAAACAATGAGCAGTACTTC. The gene calls are TRBV29-1 and TRBJ2-7; no clear D gene. CDR3 length: 12 residues. V was pared by 7 bases and J by 7 bases, with 17 bases between. Germline CDR1 and CDR2: SQVTM and ANQGSEA.

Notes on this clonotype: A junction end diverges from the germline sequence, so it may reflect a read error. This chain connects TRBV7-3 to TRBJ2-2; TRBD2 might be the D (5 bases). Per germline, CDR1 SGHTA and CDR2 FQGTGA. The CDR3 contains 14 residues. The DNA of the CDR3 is TGCGCCAGCAGCCAAACTGGGAGCGGCGGGGAGCTGTTTTTT. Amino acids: CASSQTGSGGELFF.

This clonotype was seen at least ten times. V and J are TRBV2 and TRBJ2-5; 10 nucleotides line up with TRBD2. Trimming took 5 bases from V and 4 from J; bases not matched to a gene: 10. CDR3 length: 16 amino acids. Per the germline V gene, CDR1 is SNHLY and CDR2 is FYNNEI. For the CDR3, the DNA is TGTGCCAGCAGTAGGCTAGCGGGAGTGTTAAGAGAGACCCAGTACTTC. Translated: CASSRLAGVLRETQYF.

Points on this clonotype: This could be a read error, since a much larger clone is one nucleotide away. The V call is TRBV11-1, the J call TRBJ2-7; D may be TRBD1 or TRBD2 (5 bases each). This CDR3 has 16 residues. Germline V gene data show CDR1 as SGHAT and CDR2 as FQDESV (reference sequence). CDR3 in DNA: TGTGCCAGCAGCTCAACGAAAAAGGGGAGCTCCCACGAGCAGTACTTC. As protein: CASSSTKKGSSHEQYF.

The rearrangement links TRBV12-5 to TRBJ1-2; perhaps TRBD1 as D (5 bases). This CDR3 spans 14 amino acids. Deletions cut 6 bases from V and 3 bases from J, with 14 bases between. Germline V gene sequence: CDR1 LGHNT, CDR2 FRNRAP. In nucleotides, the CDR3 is TGTGCTAGTGGCCCCGGTAGCAGGGACTATGGCTACACCTTC. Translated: CASGPGSRDYGYTF.

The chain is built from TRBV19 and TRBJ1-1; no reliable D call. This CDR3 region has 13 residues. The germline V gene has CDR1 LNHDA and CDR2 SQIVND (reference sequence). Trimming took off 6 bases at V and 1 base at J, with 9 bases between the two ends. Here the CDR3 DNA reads TGTGCCAGTAGAGTGGCGGGGAACACTGAAGCTTTCTTT. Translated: CASRVAGNTEAFF.